Following are 11 T cell receptor beta chains from one sample sequenced in a study of regulatory T cells in long-lasting Graves disease. Documented time point: newly diagnosed GD, antithyroid drugs for less than 3 months. PBMCs provided the RNA from which the TCR library was made. Arm-PCR with iRepertoire HTBI primers amplified the CDR3 regions for these TCR beta libraries. One entry per CDR3 protein results from TCRdb running MiXCR on the multiplex PCR reads. This sample yields around 470,000 distinct CDR3 sequences, of which 14% are seen a single time; about 15% belongs to the top ten. The sample also formed part of further work on T cells in Graves' hyperthyroidism and ophthalmopathy.

The sequenced sample was peripheral blood mononuclear cells (PBMCs), obtained at new diagnosis, from a patient treated with antithyroid drugs. The receptors derive from a woman between 50 and 59 years old with Graves disease.

This clonotype was counted at least ten times. V usage is TRBV7-3 and J usage is TRBJ2-3, with 10 bases that match TRBD2. The CDR3 is 15 amino acids. V dropped 2 bases and J dropped 4; count of bases not matched to a gene: 3. Germline CDR1 SGHTA, CDR2 FQGTGA. The CDR3 region is CASSLLAGVADTQYF. The CDR3 nucleotides are TGTGCCAGCAGCTTACTAGCGGGAGTGGCAGATACGCAGTATTTT.

This clonotype has ten or more counts. J is TRBJ2-3 and V is TRBV28; D not resolved. V lost 2 bases to trimming and J lost 4 bases, with 7 bases between them. The germline gives CDR1 MDHEN, CDR2 SYDVKM. There are 13 residues in the CDR3. This CDR3 is CASSLLTADTQYF. Here the CDR3 DNA reads TGTGCCAGCAGTTTACTCACGGCAGATACGCAGTATTTT.

This clonotype has at least ten counts. This rearrangement joins TRBV7-9 to TRBJ2-5; no definite D call. V was clipped by 10 bases and J by 4 bases, with 13 bases between them. This CDR3 has 12 residues. Per germline, CDR1 SEHNR and CDR2 FQNEAQ (reference sequence). The CDR3 sequence: CANNRLGETQYF. The CDR3 DNA follows: TGTGCCAACAACCGGCTAGGAGAGACCCAGTACTTC. Supplemented by reference TRBV7-9 and TRBJ2-5, the full variable domain reads DTGVSQNPRHKITKRGQNVTFRCDPISEHNRLYWYRQTLGQGPEFLTYFQNEAQLEKSRLLSDRFSAERPKGSFSTLEIQRTEQGDSAMYLCANNRLGETQYFGPGTRLLVL.

This clonotype was detected ten times or more. The chain links TRBV2 to TRBJ1-2; D unresolved. The germline V and J ends were trimmed by 2 bases and 4 bases, with 5 bases remaining between them. The CDR3 is 12 amino acids. Germline values: CDR1 SNHLY, CDR2 FYNNEI. The CDR3 protein is CASSEIGYGYTF. The CDR3 DNA reads as TGTGCCAGCAGTGAAATTGGCTATGGCTACACCTTC. The variable domain in full, with the rest retrieved from reference TRBV2 and TRBJ1-2, is EPEVTQTPSHQVTQMGQEVILRCVPISNHLYFYWYRQILGQKVEFLVSFYNNEISEKSEIFDDQFSVERPDGSNFTLKIRSTKLEDSAMYFCASSEIGYGYTFGSGTRLTVV.

The table lists this clonotype with many counts. This sequence joins TRBV24-1 and TRBJ2-1, with TRBD1 identical over 7 bases. The CDR3 totals 13 residues. Trimming removed 6 bases from V and 7 bases from J; junction bases left unmatched: 5. Germline lookup yields CDR1 KGHDR and CDR2 SFDVKD. CDR3 protein: CATSFQGENEQFF. The CDR3 DNA follows: TGTGCCACCAGTTTCCAGGGGGAAAATGAGCAGTTCTTC.

This chain connects TRBV7-3 to TRBJ2-1; TRBD2 matches 10 bases. The trim removed 4 bases at V and 8 bases at J, leaving 8 bases unmatched. This CDR3 has 15 amino acids. Per germline, CDR1 SGHTA and CDR2 FQGTGA. The CDR3 loop is CASSSRTSGSDEQFF. CDR3 DNA: TGTGCCAGCAGCTCCCGGACTAGCGGATCGGATGAGCAGTTCTTC.

This clonotype was counted at least ten times. The chain joins TRBV27 to TRBJ1-4; TRBD1 is a possible D gene (6 bases). This CDR3 contains 14 residues. Germline V lookup: CDR1 MNHEY, CDR2 SMNVEV (reference sequence). The V end lost 5 bases, the J end lost 5 bases, and 12 bases lay between the germline ends. The CDR3 loop reads CASSTGTLNEKLFF. CDR3 coding DNA: TGTGCCAGCAGTACCGGGACACTCAATGAAAAACTGTTTTTT. Filled out from reference TRBV27 and TRBJ1-4, the complete variable domain reads EAQVTQNPRYLITVTGKKLTVTCSQNMNHEYMSWYRQDPGLGLRQIYYSMNVEVTDKGDVPEGYKVSRKEKRNFPLILESPSPNQTSLYFCASSTGTLNEKLFFGSGTQLSVL.

A word on this clonotype: A much larger clonotype is one base distant, so this may be a read error. The chain carries TRBV28 and TRBJ1-1, with D possibly being TRBD1 (6 bases). The CDR3 is 13 amino acids. Germline CDR1 is MDHEN and CDR2 is SYDVKM. The CDR3 loop reads CVSSFQGYTEAFF. CDR3 DNA: TGTGTCAGCAGTTTTCAGGGGTACACTGAAGCTTTCTTT.

This clonotype has ten or more counts. The chain couples TRBV3-1 to TRBJ2-7, with unresolved D. V was pared by 3 bases and J by 6 bases, with 6 bases between. CDR1 LGHDT and CDR2 YNNKEL come from the germline V gene (reference sequence). This CDR3 region has 11 residues. CDR3 amino acids: CASSHASEQYF. The CDR3 bases are TGTGCCAGCAGCCACGCTTCCGAGCAGTACTTC.

CDR3 sequence: CASSLGTPTYEQYF. Here the CDR3 DNA reads TGTGCCAGCAGCCTCGGGACGCCGACCTACGAGCAGTACTTC. V gene TRBV7-9 combines with J gene TRBJ2-7; D could derive from TRBD1 or TRBD2 (5 bases each). This CDR3 region has 14 residues. Germline V gene data show CDR1 as SEHNR and CDR2 as FQNEAQ (reference sequence). V lost 5 bases and J 2 bases, leaving 13 bases between the germline ends.

The chain combines TRBV7-8 with TRBJ2-1, with D tentatively TRBD2 (6 bases). Per the germline V gene, CDR1 is SGHVS and CDR2 is FQNEAQ. The germline V and J ends were trimmed by 1 base and 1 base, with 17 bases remaining between them. This CDR3 region has 18 residues. The CDR3 DNA reads as TGTGCCAGCAGCTTAGAGTCGGCCGTTGCGGGGTCCTACAATGAGCAGTTCTTC. This gives the protein CASSLESAVAGSYNEQFF.